Presented here are 2 T cell receptor beta chains from one specimen sequenced in a study of beta chain features in type 1 diabetes. Study-level points and caveats: Type 1 diabetes patients had TCRB CDR3s that were shorter (moderately but significantly so) in all four CD4+ subsets.

Their antigens remain unidentified. Expressed TCRB transcripts were sequenced because the isolated RNA had all been reverse transcribed beforehand. Repertoires were generated with immunoSEQ multiplex PCR, while TCRdb's copy carries only in-frame clones and drops some. The sample yields about 710,000 clones, over 11% seen once. Specimen: naive CD4+ T cells from blood. Receptors originate from a man younger than 30 with type 1 diabetes.

The genes are TRBV4-1 and TRBJ2-7, with D possibly matching TRBD1 (6 bases). Germline V CDR1 and CDR2: MGHRA, YSYEKL. The CDR3 extends over 14 amino acids. With 3 bases removed from V and 4 bases from J, the gap between germline ends came to 13 bases. CDR3 sequence (DNA): TGCGCCAGCAGCCAGGGACACCTAGGATACGAGCAGTACTTC. It is translated as CASSQGHLGYEQYF.

The chain joins TRBV6-1 to TRBJ2-7; 9 bases are shared with TRBD2. CDR1 is MNHNS, CDR2 SASEGT, per germline. J gave up 5 bases and V 2 bases, and 7 bases lay outside the gene matches. The CDR3 has 15 residues. In nucleotides, the CDR3 is TGTGCCAGCAGTGAAACCGGGACTAGCAACAACGAGCAGTACTTC. Its translation is CASSETGTSNNEQYF.